Sequencing of this T cell receptor beta chain was carried out in a study of cytomegalovirus exposure and HLA in healthy donors. Broader study findings: With later analysis, a missense DCLRE1C variant became linked to TCR beta V- and J-gene trimming.

In the PCR, 60 Vbeta and 13 Jbeta primers were used. Per the original data handling: Among the unique TCR beta chains that a later analysis counted, about 86 million in all, about 10 million were shared. TCRdb's table, derived via immunoSEQ multiplex PCR, lists solely in-frame clones and lacks some. V, J and clone size are those of that table, while D and trimming were read from the DNA. The sample yields some 120,000 clones, over 60% seen once. The germline V gene encodes CDR1 SGHNT and CDR2 YYREEE (reference sequence). The CDR3 has 15 amino acids. After removal of 2 bases from V and 1 base from J, the junction contained 5 bases not matched to a gene. About this clone itself: Its antigen is not known.

The specimen was PBMCs. This receptor was obtained from a man between 18 and 29 years old in good health and CMV-seronegative. This chain uses TRBV5-4 with TRBJ1-1, with TRBD1 matching 7 bases. The CDR3, as DNA: TGTGCCAGCAGCTTCCCGACAGGGACGAACACTGAAGCTTTCTTT. The encoded protein is CASSFPTGTNTEAFF.